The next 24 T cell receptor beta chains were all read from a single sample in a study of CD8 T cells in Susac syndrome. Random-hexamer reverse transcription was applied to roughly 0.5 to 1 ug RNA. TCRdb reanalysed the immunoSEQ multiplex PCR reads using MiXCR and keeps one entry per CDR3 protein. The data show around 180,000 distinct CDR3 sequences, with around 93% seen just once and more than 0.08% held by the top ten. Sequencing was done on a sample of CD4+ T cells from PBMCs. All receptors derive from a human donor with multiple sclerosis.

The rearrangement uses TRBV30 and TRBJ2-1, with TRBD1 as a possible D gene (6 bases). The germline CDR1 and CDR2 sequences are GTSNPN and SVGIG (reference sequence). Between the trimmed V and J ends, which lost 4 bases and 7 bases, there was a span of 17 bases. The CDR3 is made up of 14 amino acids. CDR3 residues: CAWNTDFRGNEQFF. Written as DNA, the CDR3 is TGTGCCTGGAACACGGACTTTAGGGGGAATGAGCAGTTCTTC. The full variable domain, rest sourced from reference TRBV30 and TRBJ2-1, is SQTIHQWPATLVQPVGSPLSLECTVEGTSNPNLYWYRQAAGRGLQLLFYSVGIGQISSEVPQNLSASRPQDRQFILSSKKLLLSDSGFYLCAWNTDFRGNEQFFGPGTRLTVL.

The CDR3 reads CATSRDFRNIQYF. The CDR3 nucleotides read TGTGCCACCAGCAGAGATTTCCGAAACATTCAGTACTTC. The V and J genes are TRBV15 and TRBJ2-4; D uncertain. The CDR3 is 13 residues long. CDR1 LNHNV and CDR2 YYDKDF come from the germline V gene (reference sequence). V lost 0 bases to trimming and J lost 6 bases, with 6 bases between them.

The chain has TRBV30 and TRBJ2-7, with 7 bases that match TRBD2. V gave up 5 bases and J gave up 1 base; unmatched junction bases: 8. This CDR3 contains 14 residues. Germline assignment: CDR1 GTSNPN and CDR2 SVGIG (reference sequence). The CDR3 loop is CAWGRGGGSYEQYF. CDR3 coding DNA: TGTGCCTGGGGGAGGGGCGGGGGTTCCTACGAGCAGTACTTC.

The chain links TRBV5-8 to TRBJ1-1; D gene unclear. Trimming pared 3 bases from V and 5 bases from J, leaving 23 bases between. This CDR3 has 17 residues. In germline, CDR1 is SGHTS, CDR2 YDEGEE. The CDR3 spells CASSSSAKGFLLTEAFF. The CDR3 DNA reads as TGTGCCAGCAGCTCCTCAGCTAAAGGTTTTCTATTAACTGAAGCTTTCTTT.

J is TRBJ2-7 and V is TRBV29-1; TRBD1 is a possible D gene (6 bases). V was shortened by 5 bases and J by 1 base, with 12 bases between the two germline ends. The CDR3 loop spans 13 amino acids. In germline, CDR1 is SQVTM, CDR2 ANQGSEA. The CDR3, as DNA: TGCAGCGTTCGTAAGGACAGTTCCTACGAGCAGTACTTC. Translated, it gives CSVRKDSSYEQYF.

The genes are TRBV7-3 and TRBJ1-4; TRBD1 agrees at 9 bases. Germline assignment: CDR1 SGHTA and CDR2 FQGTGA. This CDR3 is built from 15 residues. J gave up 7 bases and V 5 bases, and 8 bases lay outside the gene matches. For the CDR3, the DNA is TGTGCCAGCAGCCCGACAGGGGGAACGGGTGAAAAACTGTTTTTT. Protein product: CASSPTGGTGEKLFF.

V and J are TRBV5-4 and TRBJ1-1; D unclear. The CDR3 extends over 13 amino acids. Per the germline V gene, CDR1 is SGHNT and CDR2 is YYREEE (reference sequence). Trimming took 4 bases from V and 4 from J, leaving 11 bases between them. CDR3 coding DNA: TGTGCCAGCAGCGCTGTGATTGGCACTGAAGCTTTCTTT. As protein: CASSAVIGTEAFF.

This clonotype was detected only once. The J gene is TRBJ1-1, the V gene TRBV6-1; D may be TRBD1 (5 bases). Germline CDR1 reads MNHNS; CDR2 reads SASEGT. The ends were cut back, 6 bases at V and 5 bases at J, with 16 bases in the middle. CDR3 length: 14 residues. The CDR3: CASSVEVGGTEAFF. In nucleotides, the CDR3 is TGTGCCAGCAGCGTCGAAGTCGGGGGGACTGAAGCTTTCTTT.

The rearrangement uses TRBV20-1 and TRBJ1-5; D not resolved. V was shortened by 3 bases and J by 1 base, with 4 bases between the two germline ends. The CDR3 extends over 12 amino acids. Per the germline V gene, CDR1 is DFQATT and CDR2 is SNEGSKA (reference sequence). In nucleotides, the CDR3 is TGCAGTGCTAGTCTCAGCAATCAGCCCCAGCATTTT. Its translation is CSASLSNQPQHF.

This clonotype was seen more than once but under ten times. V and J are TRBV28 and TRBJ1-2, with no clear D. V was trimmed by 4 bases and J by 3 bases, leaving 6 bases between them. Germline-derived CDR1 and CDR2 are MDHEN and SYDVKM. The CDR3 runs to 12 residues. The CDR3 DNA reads TGTGCCAGCAGTTGGGTGGACTATGGCTACACCTTC. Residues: CASSWVDYGYTF.

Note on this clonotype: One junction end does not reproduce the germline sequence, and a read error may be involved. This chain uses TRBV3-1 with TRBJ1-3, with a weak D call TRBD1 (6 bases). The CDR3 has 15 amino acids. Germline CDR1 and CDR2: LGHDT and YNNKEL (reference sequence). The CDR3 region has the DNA TGTGCCAGCAGCCAGGGACAACTCTCTGAAAACACCATATATTTT. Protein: CASSQGQLSENTIYF.

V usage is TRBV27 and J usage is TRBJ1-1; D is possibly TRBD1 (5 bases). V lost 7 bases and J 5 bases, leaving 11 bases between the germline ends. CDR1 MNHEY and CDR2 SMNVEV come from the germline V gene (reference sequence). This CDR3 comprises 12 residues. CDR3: CASKSGGTEAFF. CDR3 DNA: TGTGCCAGCAAGTCGGGGGGAACTGAAGCTTTCTTT.

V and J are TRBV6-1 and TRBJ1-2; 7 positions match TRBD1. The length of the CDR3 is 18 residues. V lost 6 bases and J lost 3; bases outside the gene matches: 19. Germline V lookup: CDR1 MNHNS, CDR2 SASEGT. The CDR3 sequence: CASRQQTGRRREDYGYTF. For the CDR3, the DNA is TGTGCCAGCAGACAGCAGACAGGGCGGCGTCGGGAGGACTATGGCTACACCTTC.

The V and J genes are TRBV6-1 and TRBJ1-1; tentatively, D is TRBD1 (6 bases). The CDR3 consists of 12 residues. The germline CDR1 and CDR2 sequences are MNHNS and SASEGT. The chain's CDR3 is CAGGRRNTEAFF. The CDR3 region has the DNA TGTGCGGGGGGCCGGCGTAACACTGAAGCTTTCTTT.

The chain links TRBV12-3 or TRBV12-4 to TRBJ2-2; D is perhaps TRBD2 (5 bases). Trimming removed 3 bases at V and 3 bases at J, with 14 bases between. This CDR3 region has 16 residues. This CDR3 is CASSFWTDFYTGELFF. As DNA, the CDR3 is TGTGCCAGCAGTTTCTGGACGGACTTTTACACCGGGGAGCTGTTTTTT.

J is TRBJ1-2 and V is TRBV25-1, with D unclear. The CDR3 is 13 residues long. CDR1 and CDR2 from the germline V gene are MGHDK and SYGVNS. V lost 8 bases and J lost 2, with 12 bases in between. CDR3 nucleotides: TGTGCCAGCCGATCAGGCACAAACTATGGCTACACCTTC. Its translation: CASRSGTNYGYTF.

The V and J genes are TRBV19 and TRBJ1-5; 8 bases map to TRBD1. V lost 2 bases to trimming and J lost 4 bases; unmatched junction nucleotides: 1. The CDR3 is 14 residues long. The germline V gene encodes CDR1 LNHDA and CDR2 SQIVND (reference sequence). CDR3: CASSIQGANQPQHF. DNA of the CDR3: TGTGCCAGTAGTATACAGGGGGCTAATCAGCCCCAGCATTTT.

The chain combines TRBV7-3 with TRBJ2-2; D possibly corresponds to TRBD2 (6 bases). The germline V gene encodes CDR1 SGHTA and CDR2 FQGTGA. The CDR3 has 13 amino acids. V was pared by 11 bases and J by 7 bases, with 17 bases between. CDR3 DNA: TGTGCCTCATCCGGGACTTTCGACGGGGAGCTGTTTTTT. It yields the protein CASSGTFDGELFF.

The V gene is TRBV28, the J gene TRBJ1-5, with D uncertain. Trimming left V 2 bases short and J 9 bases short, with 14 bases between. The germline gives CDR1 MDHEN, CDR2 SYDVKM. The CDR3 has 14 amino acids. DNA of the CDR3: TGTGCCAGCAGTTTACTGATGGGAAGCTCGCCCCAGCATTTT. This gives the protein CASSLLMGSSPQHF.

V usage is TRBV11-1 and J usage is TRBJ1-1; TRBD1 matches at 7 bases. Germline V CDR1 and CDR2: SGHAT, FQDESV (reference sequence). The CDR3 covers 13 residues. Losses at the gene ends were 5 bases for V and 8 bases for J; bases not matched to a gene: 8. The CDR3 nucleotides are TGTGCCAGCAGCGCCGCTGGGACAGACGAAGCTTTCTTT. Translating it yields CASSAAGTDEAFF.

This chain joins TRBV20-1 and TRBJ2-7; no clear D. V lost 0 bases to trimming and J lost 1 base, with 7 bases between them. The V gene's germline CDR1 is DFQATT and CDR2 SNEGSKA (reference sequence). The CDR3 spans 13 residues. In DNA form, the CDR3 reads TGCAGTGCTAGAGATTTGGGGTCCTACGAGCAGTACTTC. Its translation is CSARDLGSYEQYF.

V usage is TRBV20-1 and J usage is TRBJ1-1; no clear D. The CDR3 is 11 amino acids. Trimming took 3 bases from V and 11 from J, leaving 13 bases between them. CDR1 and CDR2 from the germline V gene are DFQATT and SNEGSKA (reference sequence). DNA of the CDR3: TGCAGTGCTAGTCGTCCTTCATTGGCTTTCTTT. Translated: CSASRPSLAFF.

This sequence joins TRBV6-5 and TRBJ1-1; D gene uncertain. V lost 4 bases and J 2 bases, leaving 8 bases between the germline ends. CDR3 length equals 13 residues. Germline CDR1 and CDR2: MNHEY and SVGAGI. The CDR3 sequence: CASSSGENTEAFF. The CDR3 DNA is TGTGCCAGCAGTTCTGGGGAAAACACTGAAGCTTTCTTT.

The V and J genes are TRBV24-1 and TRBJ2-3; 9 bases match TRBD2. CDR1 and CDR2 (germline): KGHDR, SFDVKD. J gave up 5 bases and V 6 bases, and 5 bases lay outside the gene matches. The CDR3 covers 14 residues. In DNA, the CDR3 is TGTGCCACCAGTTTAGCGGGAGAGGAAGATACGCAGTATTTT. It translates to CATSLAGEEDTQYF.